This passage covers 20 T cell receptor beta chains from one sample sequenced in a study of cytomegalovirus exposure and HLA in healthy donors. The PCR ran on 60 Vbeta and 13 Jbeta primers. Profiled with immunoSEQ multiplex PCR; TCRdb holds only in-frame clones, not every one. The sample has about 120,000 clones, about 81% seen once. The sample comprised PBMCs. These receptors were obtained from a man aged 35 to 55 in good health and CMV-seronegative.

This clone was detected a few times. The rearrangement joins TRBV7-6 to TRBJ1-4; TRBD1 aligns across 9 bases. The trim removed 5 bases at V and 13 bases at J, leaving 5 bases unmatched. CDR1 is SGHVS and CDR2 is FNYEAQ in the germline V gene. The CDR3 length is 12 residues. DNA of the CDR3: TGTGCCAGCAGCCGGACAGGGGCGGGACTGTTTTTT. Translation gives CASSRTGAGLFF.

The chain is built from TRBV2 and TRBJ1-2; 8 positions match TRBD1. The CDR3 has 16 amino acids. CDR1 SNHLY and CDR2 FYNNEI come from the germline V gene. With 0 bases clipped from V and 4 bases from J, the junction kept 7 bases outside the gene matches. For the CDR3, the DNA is TGTGCCAGCAGTGAAGCCCGGACAGGGTCTCCCTATGGCTACACCTTC. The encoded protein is CASSEARTGSPYGYTF.

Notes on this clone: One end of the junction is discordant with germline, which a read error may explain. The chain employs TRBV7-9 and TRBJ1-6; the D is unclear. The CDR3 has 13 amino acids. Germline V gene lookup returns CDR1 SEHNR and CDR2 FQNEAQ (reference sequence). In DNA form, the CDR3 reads TGTTCCAGCAGCCTTGAGTATAATTCACCCCTCCACTTT. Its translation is CSSSLEYNSPLHF.

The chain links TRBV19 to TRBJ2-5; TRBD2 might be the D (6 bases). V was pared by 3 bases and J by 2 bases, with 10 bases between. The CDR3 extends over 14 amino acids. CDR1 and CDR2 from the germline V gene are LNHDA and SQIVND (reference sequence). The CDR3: CASSISSAQETQYF. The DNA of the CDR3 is TGTGCCAGTAGTATTTCTAGCGCGCAAGAGACCCAGTACTTC.

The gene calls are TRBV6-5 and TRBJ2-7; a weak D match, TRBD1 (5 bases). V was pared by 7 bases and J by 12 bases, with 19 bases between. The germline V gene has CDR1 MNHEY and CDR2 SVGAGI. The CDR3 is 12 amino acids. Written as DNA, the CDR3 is TGTGCCAGCATACAAGGAGCAGGGTCCACGTACTTC. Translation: CASIQGAGSTYF.

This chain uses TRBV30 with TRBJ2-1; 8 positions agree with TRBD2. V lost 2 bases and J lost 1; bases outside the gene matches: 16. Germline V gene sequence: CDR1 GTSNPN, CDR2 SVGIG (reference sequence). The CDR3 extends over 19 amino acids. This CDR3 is CAWSIGTSLSMRSYNEQFF. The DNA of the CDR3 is TGTGCCTGGAGTATAGGGACTAGTTTATCTATGAGGTCCTACAATGAGCAGTTCTTC.

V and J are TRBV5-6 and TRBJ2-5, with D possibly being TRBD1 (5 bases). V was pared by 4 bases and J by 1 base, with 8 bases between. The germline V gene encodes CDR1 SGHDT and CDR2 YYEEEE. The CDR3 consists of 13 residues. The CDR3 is CASSLQVQETQYF. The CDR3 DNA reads TGTGCCAGCAGCCTACAGGTCCAAGAGACCCAGTACTTC.

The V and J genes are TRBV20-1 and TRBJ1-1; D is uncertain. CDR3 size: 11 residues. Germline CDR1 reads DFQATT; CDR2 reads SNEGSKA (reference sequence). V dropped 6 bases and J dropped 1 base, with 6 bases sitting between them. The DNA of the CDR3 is TGCAGTGCCCGTCGGAACACTGAAGCTTTCTTT. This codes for CSARRNTEAFF.

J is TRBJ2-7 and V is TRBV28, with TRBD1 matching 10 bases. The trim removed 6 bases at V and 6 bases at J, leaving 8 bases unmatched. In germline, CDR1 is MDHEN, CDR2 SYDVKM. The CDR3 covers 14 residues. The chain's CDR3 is CASRGRTGGREQYF. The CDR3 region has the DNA TGTGCCAGCAGGGGTAGGACAGGGGGTCGCGAGCAGTACTTC.

The CDR3 DNA reads as TGTGCCAGCCTCACTCAATGGACAGGGGCCACAGATACGCAGTATTTT. This sequence encodes CASLTQWTGATDTQYF. The genes are TRBV18 and TRBJ2-3; TRBD1 matches 9 bases. V gave up 8 bases and J gave up 2 bases; unmatched junction bases: 11. This CDR3 has 16 residues. The germline CDR1 and CDR2 sequences are KGHSH and LQKENI.

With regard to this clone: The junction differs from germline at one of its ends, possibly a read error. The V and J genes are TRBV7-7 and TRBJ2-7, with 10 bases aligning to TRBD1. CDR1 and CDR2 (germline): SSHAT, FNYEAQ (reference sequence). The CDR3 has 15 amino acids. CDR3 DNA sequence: TGTGCTAGCAGCGTAGACGACAGGGGGCGGGAAGAGCAGTACTTC. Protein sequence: CASSVDDRGREEQYF.

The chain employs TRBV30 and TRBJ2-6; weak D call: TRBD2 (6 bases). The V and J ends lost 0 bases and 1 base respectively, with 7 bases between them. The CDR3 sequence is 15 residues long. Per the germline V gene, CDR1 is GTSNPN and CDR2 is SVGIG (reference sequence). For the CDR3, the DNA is TGTGCCTGGAGTGTTGGGGGGTCTGGGGCCAACGTCCTGACTTTC. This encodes CAWSVGGSGANVLTF.

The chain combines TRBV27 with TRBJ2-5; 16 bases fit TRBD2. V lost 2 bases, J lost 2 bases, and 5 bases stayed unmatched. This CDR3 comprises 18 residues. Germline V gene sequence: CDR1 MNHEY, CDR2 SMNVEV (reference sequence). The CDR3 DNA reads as TGTGCCAGCAGTTTAGCCCCGGGACTAGCGGGAGGGCAAGAGACCCAGTACTTC. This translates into CASSLAPGLAGGQETQYF.

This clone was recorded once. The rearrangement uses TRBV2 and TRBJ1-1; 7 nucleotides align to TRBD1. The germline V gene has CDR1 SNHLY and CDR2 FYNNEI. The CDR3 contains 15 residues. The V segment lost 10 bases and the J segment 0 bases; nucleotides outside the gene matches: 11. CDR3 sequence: CATTGQGGMNTEAFF. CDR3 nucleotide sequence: TGTGCCACCACCGGCCAGGGGGGAATGAACACTGAAGCTTTCTTT.

This CDR3 is CASSKYGTSNTEAFF. CDR3 DNA: TGTGCCAGTAGCAAATACGGGACATCCAACACTGAAGCTTTCTTT. The rearrangement uses TRBV19 and TRBJ1-1, with D possibly matching TRBD1 (6 bases). Germline CDR1 and CDR2: LNHDA and SQIVND (reference sequence). The CDR3 runs to 15 residues. The V end was cut by 6 bases, the J end by 2 bases, with 16 bases between.

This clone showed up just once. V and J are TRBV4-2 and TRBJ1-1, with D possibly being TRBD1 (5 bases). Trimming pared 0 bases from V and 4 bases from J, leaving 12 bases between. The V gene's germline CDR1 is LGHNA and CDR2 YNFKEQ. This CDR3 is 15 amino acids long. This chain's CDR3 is CASSQDKWGPTEAFF. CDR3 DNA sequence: TGTGCCAGCAGCCAAGATAAGTGGGGCCCCACTGAAGCTTTCTTT.

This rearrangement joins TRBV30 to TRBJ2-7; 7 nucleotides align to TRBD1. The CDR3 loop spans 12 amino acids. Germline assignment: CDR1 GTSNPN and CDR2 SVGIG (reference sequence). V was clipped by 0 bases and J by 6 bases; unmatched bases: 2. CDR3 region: CAWSVGTAEQYF. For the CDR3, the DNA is TGTGCCTGGAGTGTCGGGACAGCCGAGCAGTACTTC.

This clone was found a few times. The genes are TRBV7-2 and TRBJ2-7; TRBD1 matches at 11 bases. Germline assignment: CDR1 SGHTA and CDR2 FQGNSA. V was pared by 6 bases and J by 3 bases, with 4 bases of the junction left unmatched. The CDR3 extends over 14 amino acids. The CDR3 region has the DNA TGTGCCAGCAGGGCCGGGACAGGGGGCTACGAGCAGTACTTC. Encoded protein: CASRAGTGGYEQYF.

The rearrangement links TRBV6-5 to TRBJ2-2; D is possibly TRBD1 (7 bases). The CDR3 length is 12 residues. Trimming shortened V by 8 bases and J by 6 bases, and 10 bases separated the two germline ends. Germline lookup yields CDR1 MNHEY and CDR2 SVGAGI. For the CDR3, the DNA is TGTGCCAGCTGGAGGGGGCCCGGGGAGCTGTTTTTT. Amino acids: CASWRGPGELFF.

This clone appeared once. The CDR3 sequence is CASRDSSGANVLTF. The CDR3 region has the DNA TGTGCCAGTAGGGACAGCTCTGGGGCCAACGTCCTGACTTTC. This chain uses TRBV19 with TRBJ2-6; weak D call: TRBD1 (6 bases). Germline V CDR1 and CDR2: LNHDA, SQIVND (reference sequence). The length of the CDR3 is 14 residues. Trimming stripped 6 bases from V and 0 bases from J, with 6 bases between.